These 26 T cell receptor beta chains share one sample of origin, sequenced in a study of cytomegalovirus exposure and HLA in healthy donors. Primers: 60 Vbeta forward and 13 Jbeta reverse. The data were produced by immunoSEQ multiplex PCR, yet TCRdb's version contains in-frame clones alone and is incomplete. The sample yields around 140,000 clones, 74% seen once. Sequencing was performed on PBMCs. These TCRs come from a male donor in good health and CMV-seronegative.

The chain has TRBV4-3 and TRBJ2-2; tentatively, D is TRBD2 (5 bases). The ends were cut back, 3 bases at V and 5 bases at J, with 19 bases in the middle. The CDR3 covers 17 residues. The germline V gene has CDR1 LGHNA and CDR2 YSLEER. The CDR3 nucleotides are TGCGCCAGCAGCCATTCCGGACTCCTGATGAGGACCGGGGAGCTGTTTTTT. It translates to CASSHSGLLMRTGELFF.

This clone was counted between two and nine times. The chain combines TRBV4-3 with TRBJ2-7, with 11 bases that match TRBD1. The CDR3 has 14 amino acids. The V segment lost 3 bases and the J segment 6 bases; nucleotides outside the gene matches: 4. Germline CDR1 reads LGHNA; CDR2 reads YSLEER. CDR3 bases: TGCGCCAGCAGCCACCTTGGGACAGGGGGCGAGCAGTACTTC. This codes for CASSHLGTGGEQYF.

The rearrangement links TRBV5-1 to TRBJ2-2; 9 bases align to TRBD2. Germline V gene sequence: CDR1 SGHRS, CDR2 YFSETQ. CDR3 length: 17 residues. J lost 4 bases, V lost 0 bases, and 7 bases had no gene match. CDR3 DNA: TGCGCCAGCAGCTTGGTTGGCGGGGGGGCCTCCACCGGGGAGCTGTTTTTT. Translating it yields CASSLVGGGASTGELFF.

In regard to this clone: This sample includes further DNA sequences coding for the same CDR3. This chain links TRBV27 with TRBJ1-2; D possibly corresponds to TRBD1 (6 bases). This CDR3 region has 16 residues. Trimming took 10 bases from V and 6 from J, leaving 27 bases between them. Germline V gene sequence: CDR1 MNHEY, CDR2 SMNVEV (reference sequence). In nucleotides, the CDR3 is TGTGCCACTCCCCTCCTTGGGAAGGGAAGGGGGAATGGCTACACCTTC. Protein product: CATPLLGKGRGNGYTF.

This clone has just one count. The chain combines TRBV30 with TRBJ1-3; TRBD1 might be the D (6 bases). The CDR3 extends over 15 amino acids. Germline CDR1 GTSNPN, CDR2 SVGIG (reference sequence). V was cut by 2 bases and J by 3 bases, with 14 bases left in between. As DNA, the CDR3 is TGTGCCTGGAGTCTTGACGGGACATTTGGAAACACCATATATTTT. This gives the protein CAWSLDGTFGNTIYF.

This clone came up once. The chain combines TRBV11-2 with TRBJ2-2, with a weak D call TRBD1 (6 bases). CDR1 is SGHAT and CDR2 is FQNNGV in the germline V gene. The CDR3 runs to 14 residues. V was cut by 4 bases and J by 3 bases, with 9 bases left in between. The CDR3 DNA reads TGTGCCAGCAGCTCCGGGACATACACCGGGGAGCTGTTTTTT. This sequence encodes CASSSGTYTGELFF. Full variable domain (remainder filled in from reference TRBV11-2 and TRBJ2-2): EAGVAQSPRYKIIEKRQSVAFWCNPISGHATLYWYQQILGQGPKLLIQFQNNGVVDDSQLPKDRFSAERLKGVDSTLKIQPAKLEDSAVYLCASSSGTYTGELFFGEGSRLTVL.

The rearrangement joins TRBV2 to TRBJ1-3, with D perhaps TRBD1 (6 bases). This CDR3 is 13 amino acids long. V shed 10 bases and J shed 5 bases, with 15 bases lying between them. Germline CDR1 reads SNHLY; CDR2 reads FYNNEI. CDR3 sequence: CAITGSTRNTIYF. The CDR3 DNA is TGTGCCATCACAGGGAGCACGCGAAACACCATATATTTT.

V and J are TRBV9 and TRBJ2-1; D may be TRBD2 (6 bases). From germline, CDR1 is SGDLS and CDR2 YYNGEE. V was shortened by 2 bases and J by 4 bases, with 16 bases between the two germline ends. This CDR3 is 16 amino acids long. CDR3 sequence (DNA): TGTGCCAGCAGCGTTTCCAAGACTAGTGGGTACAATGAGCAGTTCTTC. It encodes CASSVSKTSGYNEQFF.

This chain uses TRBV9 with TRBJ1-1; D might be TRBD1 (6 bases). The CDR3 covers 16 residues. The V gene's germline CDR1 is SGDLS and CDR2 YYNGEE. The V end lost 3 bases, the J end lost 0 bases, and 15 bases lay between the germline ends. CDR3 sequence: CASSAGIQGVNTEAFF. The CDR3 coding sequence is TGTGCCAGCAGCGCGGGGATACAGGGAGTGAACACTGAAGCTTTCTTT.

This clone was recorded only once. The junction differs from germline at one of its ends, possibly a read error. The chain couples TRBV7-9 to TRBJ1-3; D is ambiguous. Germline V gene lookup returns CDR1 SEHNR and CDR2 FQNEAQ (reference sequence). This CDR3 has 15 amino acids. CDR3: CSSSLARASGNTIYF. The CDR3 bases are TGTTCCAGCAGCTTAGCTAGAGCCTCTGGAAACACCATATATTTT.

This clone turned up a few times. The rearrangement links TRBV27 to TRBJ1-2; a weak D match, TRBD1 (6 bases). The CDR3 is 16 residues long. Germline V gene data show CDR1 as MNHEY and CDR2 as SMNVEV (reference sequence). V lost 2 bases, J lost 3 bases, and 16 bases lay in between. CDR3 amino acids: CASSLDGQTDDYGYTF. The CDR3 DNA reads as TGTGCCAGCAGTTTAGACGGACAGACGGACGACTATGGCTACACCTTC.

The V and J genes are TRBV6-5 and TRBJ2-3; 10 positions agree with TRBD1. This CDR3 contains 15 residues. Trimming cost V 6 bases and J 8 bases; bases outside gene matches: 11. The germline gives CDR1 MNHEY, CDR2 SVGAGI. The CDR3 nucleotides are TGTGCCAGCAGGGAGACAGGGGGCCGAGTGGGTACGCAGTATTTT. Translated: CASRETGGRVGTQYF.

This clone was picked up one time. The CDR3 DNA reads TGTGCCAGTAGTATATTCCCGGGCCGGGACAGGGGGCATCAGCCCCAGCATTTT. Translated, it gives CASSIFPGRDRGHQPQHF. The chain is built from TRBV19 and TRBJ1-5; 12 nucleotides agree with TRBD1. The CDR3 has 18 residues. The junction had 10 bases not matched to a gene; V was cut back by 2 bases and J by 5 bases. Germline V gene sequence: CDR1 LNHDA, CDR2 SQIVND (reference sequence).

The chain is built from TRBV5-1 and TRBJ2-4, with TRBD2 matching over 12 bases. CDR1 is SGHRS and CDR2 is YFSETQ in the germline V gene. This CDR3 spans 19 amino acids. Trimming removed 1 base from V and 2 bases from J; junction bases left unmatched: 10. The CDR3 protein is CASSLNPGLAGGPKNIQYF. CDR3 nucleotides: TGCGCCAGCAGCTTGAATCCGGGACTAGCGGGCGGGCCCAAAAACATTCAGTACTTC.

The gene calls are TRBV5-3 and TRBJ2-5, with 7 positions matching TRBD1. TRBV5-3 is an ORF, and what it does is uncertain. Germline trimming cut 2 bases from V and 1 base from J; bases unmatched to any gene: 11. The CDR3 has 17 residues. The CDR3 DNA sequence: TGTGCCAGAAGCTTAAACCTCTTTACAGGGGCCCAAGAGACCCAGTACTTC. Protein: CARSLNLFTGAQETQYF.

This chain uses TRBV28 with TRBJ1-1; D is undetermined. Germline CDR1 reads MDHEN; CDR2 reads SYDVKM. Trimming removed 5 bases at V and 1 base at J, with 17 bases between. The CDR3 runs 16 residues. The CDR3 region is CASSLSRDLRNTEAFF. The CDR3, as DNA: TGTGCCAGCAGTCTTTCCCGGGATCTCCGGAACACTGAAGCTTTCTTT.

J is TRBJ1-4 and V is TRBV7-8, with D uncertain. Germline assignment: CDR1 SGHVS and CDR2 FQNEAQ. The V end lost 1 base, the J end lost 0 bases, and 6 bases lay between the germline ends. This CDR3 region has 15 residues. The CDR3: CASSLERATNEKLFF. DNA for the CDR3: TGTGCCAGCAGCTTAGAACGCGCAACTAATGAAAAACTGTTTTTT.

V usage is TRBV11-2 and J usage is TRBJ2-3, with D possibly being TRBD2 (6 bases). The length of the CDR3 is 15 residues. V was shortened by 5 bases and J by 6 bases, with 18 bases between the two germline ends. Germline V CDR1 and CDR2: SGHAT, FQNNGV. The CDR3 loop reads CASSRGDPSPDTQYF. In DNA form, the CDR3 reads TGTGCCAGCAGCCGCGGGGACCCTAGTCCCGATACGCAGTATTTT.

V is TRBV11-2 and J is TRBJ2-7, with 7 bases aligning to TRBD1. CDR1 and CDR2 (germline): SGHAT, FQNNGV. The CDR3 runs to 14 residues. Trimming at V came to 7 bases and at J to 3 bases, leaving 9 bases not matched to a gene. CDR3 sequence: CASKVTGKIYEQYF. The CDR3 coding sequence is TGTGCCAGCAAAGTGACAGGGAAGATCTACGAGCAGTACTTC.

The chain links TRBV25-1 to TRBJ2-5; 12 positions agree with TRBD2. Germline CDR1 and CDR2: MGHDK and SYGVNS. V trimming: 6 bases; J trimming: 4 bases; junction bases outside the gene matches: 3. The CDR3 consists of 14 residues. CDR3: CASRPGLAGETQYF. CDR3 in DNA: TGTGCCAGCAGACCGGGACTAGCGGGAGAGACCCAGTACTTC.

This sequence joins TRBV6-6 and TRBJ2-7; 7 bases fit TRBD2. The ends lost 2 bases at V and 5 bases at J; junction bases unmatched: 6. The V gene's germline CDR1 is MNHNY and CDR2 SVGAGI (reference sequence). The CDR3 contains 14 residues. DNA of the CDR3: TGTGCCAGCAGTTACCCCGTGGGGGGGGACGAGCAGTACTTC. As protein: CASSYPVGGDEQYF.

The V call is TRBV9, the J call TRBJ1-5, with TRBD1 identical over 7 bases. There are 12 residues in the CDR3. V trimming: 8 bases; J trimming: 7 bases; junction bases outside the gene matches: 6. Germline CDR1 reads SGDLS; CDR2 reads YYNGEE. As DNA, the CDR3 is TGTGCCAGTGGGGACAGCCGACAGCCCCAGCATTTT. This codes for CASGDSRQPQHF.

This clone was observed a few times. This chain connects TRBV7-8 to TRBJ2-5; D uncertain. This CDR3 region has 13 residues. Germline V gene lookup returns CDR1 SGHVS and CDR2 FQNEAQ. Trimming shortened V by 1 base and J by 4 bases, and 7 bases separated the two germline ends. CDR3 residues: CASSLGGRETQYF. The CDR3 region has the DNA TGTGCCAGCAGCTTAGGAGGCCGAGAGACCCAGTACTTC.

The chain links TRBV28 to TRBJ2-7; D gene uncertain. Trimming pared 6 bases from V and 1 base from J, leaving 13 bases between. The germline CDR1 and CDR2 sequences are MDHEN and SYDVKM. The CDR3 consists of 14 residues. CDR3 amino acids: CASSPYEASYEQYF. The CDR3 nucleotides read TGTGCCAGCAGCCCCTACGAAGCGTCCTACGAGCAGTACTTC.

This clone has more than one count but fewer than ten. The chain has TRBV30 and TRBJ1-1; maybe TRBD1 (5 bases). V was shortened by 2 bases and J by 1 base, with 14 bases between the two germline ends. CDR1 GTSNPN and CDR2 SVGIG come from the germline V gene (reference sequence). The CDR3 covers 15 residues. Written as DNA, the CDR3 is TGTGCCTGGAGTAACCCGGGACTGCCGAACACTGAAGCTTTCTTT. Translated: CAWSNPGLPNTEAFF.

This clone occurred once. The chain is built from TRBV9 and TRBJ2-2; D might be TRBD2 (6 bases). Trimming pared 4 bases from V and 5 bases from J, leaving 18 bases between. CDR1 and CDR2 from the germline V gene are SGDLS and YYNGEE. The CDR3 is 16 amino acids. The CDR3 sequence: CASSPSGSRGTGELFF. The CDR3 region has the DNA TGTGCCAGCAGCCCGAGCGGTTCCCGGGGGACCGGGGAGCTGTTTTTT.